This note documents a single T cell receptor (beta chain) sequence. There are 15 residues in the CDR3. The germline gives CDR1 SGHRS, CDR2 YFSETQ. These data come from a study of monozygotic twins with inflammatory bowel disease. Addition of UMIs with a 6-nucleotide sample barcode was achieved by template switching. TCRdb reprocessed the 5' RACE reads and keeps a single row for each CDR3 protein, giving no DNA. The record lists more than 350,000 distinct CDR3 sequences, of which the ten most abundant hold 2.4%. The sample consisted of blood. The sequence was collected from a human donor with ulcerative colitis or Crohn's disease, or a healthy co-twin of an affected twin (not recorded which). The chain couples TRBV5-1 to TRBJ2-1; with no DNA, the TCRdb D assignment of TRBD2 cannot be verified. The CDR3 sequence is CASSSIAGPNNEQFF.